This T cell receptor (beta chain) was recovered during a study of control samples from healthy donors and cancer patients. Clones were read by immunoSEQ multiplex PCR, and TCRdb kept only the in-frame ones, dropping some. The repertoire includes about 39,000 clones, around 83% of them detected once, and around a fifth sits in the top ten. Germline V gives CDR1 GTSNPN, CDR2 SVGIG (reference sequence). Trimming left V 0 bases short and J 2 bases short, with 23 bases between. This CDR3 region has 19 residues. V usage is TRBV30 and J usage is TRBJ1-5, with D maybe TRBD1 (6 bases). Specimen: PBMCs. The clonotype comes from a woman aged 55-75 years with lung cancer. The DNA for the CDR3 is TGTGCCTGGAGTGTACTTTCCCTGGGGGGGCAGGGTGGCAATCAGCCCCAGCATTTT. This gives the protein CAWSVLSLGGQGGNQPQHF.